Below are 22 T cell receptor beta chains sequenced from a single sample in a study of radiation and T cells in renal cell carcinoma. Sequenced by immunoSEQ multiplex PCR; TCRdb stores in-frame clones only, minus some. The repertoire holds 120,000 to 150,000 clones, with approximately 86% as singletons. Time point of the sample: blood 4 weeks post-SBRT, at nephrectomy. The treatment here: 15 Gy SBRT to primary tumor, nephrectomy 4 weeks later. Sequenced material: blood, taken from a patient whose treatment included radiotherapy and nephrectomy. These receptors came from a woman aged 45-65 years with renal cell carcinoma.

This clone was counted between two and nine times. CDR3: CASSGSNWGNTEAFF. For the CDR3, the DNA is TGCGCCAGCAGTGGGAGCAATTGGGGGAACACTGAAGCTTTCTTT. The chain has TRBV10-1 and TRBJ1-1; D is unresolved. Trimming took 4 bases from V and 1 from J, leaving 13 bases between them. CDR1 is WNHNN and CDR2 is SYGVQD in the germline V gene (reference sequence). This CDR3 is built from 15 residues.

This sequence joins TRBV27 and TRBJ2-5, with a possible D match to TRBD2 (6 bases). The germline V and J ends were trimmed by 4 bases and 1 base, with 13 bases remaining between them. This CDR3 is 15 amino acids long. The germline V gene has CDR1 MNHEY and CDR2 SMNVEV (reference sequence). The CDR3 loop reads CASSWDGGVQETQYF. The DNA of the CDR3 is TGTGCCAGCAGTTGGGACGGAGGGGTCCAAGAGACCCAGTACTTC.

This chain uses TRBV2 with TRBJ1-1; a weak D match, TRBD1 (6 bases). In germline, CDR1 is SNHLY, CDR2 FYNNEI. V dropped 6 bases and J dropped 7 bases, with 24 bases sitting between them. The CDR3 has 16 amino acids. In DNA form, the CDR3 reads TGTGCCAGCAGGGCACATCGGTTGACAGGCAACCTTGAAGCTTTCTTT. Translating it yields CASRAHRLTGNLEAFF.

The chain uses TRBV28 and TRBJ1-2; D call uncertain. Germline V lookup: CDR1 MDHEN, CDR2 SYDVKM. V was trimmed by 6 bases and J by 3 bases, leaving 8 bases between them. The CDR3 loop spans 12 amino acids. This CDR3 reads CASRILDYGYTF. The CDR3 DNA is TGTGCCAGCAGAATACTGGACTATGGCTACACCTTC.

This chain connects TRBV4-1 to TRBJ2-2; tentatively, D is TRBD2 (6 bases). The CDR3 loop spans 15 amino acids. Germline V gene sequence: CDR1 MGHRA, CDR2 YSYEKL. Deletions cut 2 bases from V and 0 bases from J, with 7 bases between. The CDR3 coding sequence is TGCGCCAGCAGCCAATCTAGCGCGAACACCGGGGAGCTGTTTTTT. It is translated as CASSQSSANTGELFF.

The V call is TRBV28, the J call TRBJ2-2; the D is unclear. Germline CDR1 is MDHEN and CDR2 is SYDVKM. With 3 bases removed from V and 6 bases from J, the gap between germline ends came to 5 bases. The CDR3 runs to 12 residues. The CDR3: CASSFIPGELFF. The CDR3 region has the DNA TGTGCCAGCAGTTTTATCCCCGGGGAGCTGTTTTTT.

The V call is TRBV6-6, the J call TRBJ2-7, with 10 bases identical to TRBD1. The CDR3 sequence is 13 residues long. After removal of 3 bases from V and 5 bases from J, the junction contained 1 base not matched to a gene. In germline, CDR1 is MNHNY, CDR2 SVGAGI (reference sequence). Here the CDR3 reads CASSYGTGDEQYF. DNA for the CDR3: TGTGCCAGCAGTTATGGGACAGGGGACGAGCAGTACTTC.

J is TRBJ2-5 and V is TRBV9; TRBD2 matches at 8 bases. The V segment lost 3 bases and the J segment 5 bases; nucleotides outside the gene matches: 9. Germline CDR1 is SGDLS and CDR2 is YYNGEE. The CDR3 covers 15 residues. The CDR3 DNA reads TGTGCCAGCAGCGCCTCGCTCGGGGGGGCCGAGACCCAGTACTTC. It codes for CASSASLGGAETQYF.

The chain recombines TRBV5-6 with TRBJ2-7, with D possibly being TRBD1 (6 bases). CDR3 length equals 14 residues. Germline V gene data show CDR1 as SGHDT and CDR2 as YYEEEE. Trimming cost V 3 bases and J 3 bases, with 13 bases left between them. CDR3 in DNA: TGTGCCAGCAGCTCACTCCGGGACAACTACGAGCAGTACTTC. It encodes CASSSLRDNYEQYF.

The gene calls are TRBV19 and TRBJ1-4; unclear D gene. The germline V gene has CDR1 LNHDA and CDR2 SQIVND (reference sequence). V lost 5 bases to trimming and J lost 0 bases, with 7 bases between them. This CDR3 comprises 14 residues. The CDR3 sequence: CASSVGPTNEKLFF. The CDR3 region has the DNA TGTGCCAGTAGTGTCGGGCCAACTAATGAAAAACTGTTTTTT.

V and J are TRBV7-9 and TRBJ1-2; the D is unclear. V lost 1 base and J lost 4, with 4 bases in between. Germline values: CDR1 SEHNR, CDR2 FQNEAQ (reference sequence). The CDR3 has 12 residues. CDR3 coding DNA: TGTGCCAGCAGCTTAGGGTCCTATGGCTACACCTTC. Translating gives CASSLGSYGYTF.

CDR3 sequence (DNA): TGTGCCAGCAGCGTAGGAAAAACCAGGGGGCCAGGAAACACCATATATTTT. It translates to CASSVGKTRGPGNTIYF. The rearrangement links TRBV9 to TRBJ1-3; 8 positions agree with TRBD1. CDR3 length equals 17 residues. From germline, CDR1 is SGDLS and CDR2 YYNGEE. The junction had 9 bases not matched to a gene; V was cut back by 0 bases and J by 4 bases. Full variable domain (remainder filled in from reference TRBV9 and TRBJ1-3): DSGVTQTPKHLITATGQRVTLRCSPRSGDLSVYWYQQSLDQGLQFLIQYYNGEERAKGNILERFSAQQFPDLHSELNLSSLELGDSALYFCASSVGKTRGPGNTIYFGEGSWLTVV.

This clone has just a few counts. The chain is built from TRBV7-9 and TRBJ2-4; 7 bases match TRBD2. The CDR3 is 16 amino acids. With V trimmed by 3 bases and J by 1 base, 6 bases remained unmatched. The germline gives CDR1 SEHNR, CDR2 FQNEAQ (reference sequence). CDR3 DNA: TGTGCCAGCAGCTTTATCGGGGGGATGGCCAAAAACATTCAGTACTTC. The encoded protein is CASSFIGGMAKNIQYF.

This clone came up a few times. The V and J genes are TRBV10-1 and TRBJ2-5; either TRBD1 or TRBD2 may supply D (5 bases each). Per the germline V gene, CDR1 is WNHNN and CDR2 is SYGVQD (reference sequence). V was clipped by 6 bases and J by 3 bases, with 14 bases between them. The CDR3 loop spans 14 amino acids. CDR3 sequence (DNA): TGCGCCAGCAGCCCCGGGACCGCAGAAGAGACCCAGTACTTC. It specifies CASSPGTAEETQYF.

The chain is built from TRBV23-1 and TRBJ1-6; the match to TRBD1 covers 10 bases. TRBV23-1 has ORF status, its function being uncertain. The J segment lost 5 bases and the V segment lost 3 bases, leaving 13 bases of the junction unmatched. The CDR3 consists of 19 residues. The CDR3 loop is CASSHRSTGGSLHNSPLHF. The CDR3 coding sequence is TGCGCCAGCAGTCATCGATCGACAGGGGGCAGTCTCCATAATTCACCCCTCCACTTT.

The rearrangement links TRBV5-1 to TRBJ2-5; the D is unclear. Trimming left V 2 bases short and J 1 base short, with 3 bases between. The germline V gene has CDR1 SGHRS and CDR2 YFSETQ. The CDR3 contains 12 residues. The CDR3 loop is CASSFSQETQYF. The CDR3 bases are TGCGCCAGCAGCTTCTCCCAAGAGACCCAGTACTTC.

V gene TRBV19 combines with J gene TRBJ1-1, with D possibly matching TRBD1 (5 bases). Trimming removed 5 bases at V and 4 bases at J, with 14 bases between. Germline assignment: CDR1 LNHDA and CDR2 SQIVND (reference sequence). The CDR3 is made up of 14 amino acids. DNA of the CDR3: TGTGCCAGTAGTCTACAGGCCCGGGGCACTGAAGCTTTCTTT. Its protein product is CASSLQARGTEAFF.

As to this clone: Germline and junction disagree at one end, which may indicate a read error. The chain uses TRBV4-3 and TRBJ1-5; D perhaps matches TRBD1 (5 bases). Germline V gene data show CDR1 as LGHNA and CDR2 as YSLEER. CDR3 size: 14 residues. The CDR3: CASSQDRVNRPQHF. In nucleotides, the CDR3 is TGCGCCAGCAGCCAAGACAGGGTAAATCGGCCCCAGCATTTT.

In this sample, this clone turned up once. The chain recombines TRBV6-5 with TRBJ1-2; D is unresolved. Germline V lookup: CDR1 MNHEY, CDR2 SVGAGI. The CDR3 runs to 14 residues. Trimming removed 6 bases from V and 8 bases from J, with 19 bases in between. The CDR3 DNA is TGTGCCAGCAGCCGACCATGGGCAGGAGGGGGCTACACCTTC. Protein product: CASSRPWAGGGYTF.

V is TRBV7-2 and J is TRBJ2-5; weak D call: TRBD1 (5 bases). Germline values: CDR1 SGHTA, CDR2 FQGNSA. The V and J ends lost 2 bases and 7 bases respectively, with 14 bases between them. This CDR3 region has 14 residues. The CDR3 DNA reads TGTGCCAGCAGCTTAATCCAGGCTAGGGGGACCCAGTACTTC. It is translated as CASSLIQARGTQYF.

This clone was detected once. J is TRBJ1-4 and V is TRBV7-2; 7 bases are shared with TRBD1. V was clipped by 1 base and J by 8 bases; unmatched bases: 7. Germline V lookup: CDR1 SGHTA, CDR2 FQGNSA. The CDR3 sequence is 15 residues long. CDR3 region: CASSLVQGTAEKLFF. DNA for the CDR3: TGTGCCAGCAGCTTAGTTCAGGGGACAGCCGAAAAACTGTTTTTT.

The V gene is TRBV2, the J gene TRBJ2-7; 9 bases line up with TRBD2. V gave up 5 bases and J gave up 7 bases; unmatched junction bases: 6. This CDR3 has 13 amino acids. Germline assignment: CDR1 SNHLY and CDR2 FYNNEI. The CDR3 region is CASSLSAGGEQYF. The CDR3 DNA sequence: TGTGCCAGCAGTCTATCTGCGGGGGGGGAGCAGTACTTC.